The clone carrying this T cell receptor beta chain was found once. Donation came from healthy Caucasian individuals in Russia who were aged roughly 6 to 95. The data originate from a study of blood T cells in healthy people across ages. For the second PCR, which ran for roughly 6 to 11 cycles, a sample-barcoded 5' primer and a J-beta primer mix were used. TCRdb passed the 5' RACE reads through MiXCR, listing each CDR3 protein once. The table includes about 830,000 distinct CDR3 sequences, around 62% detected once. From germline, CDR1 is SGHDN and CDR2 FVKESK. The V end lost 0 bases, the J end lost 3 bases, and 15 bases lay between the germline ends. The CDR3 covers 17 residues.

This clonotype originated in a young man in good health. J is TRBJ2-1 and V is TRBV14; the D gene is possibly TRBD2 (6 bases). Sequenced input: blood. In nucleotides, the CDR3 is TGTGCCAGCAGCCAAGAGTTTTGGCAGGGACTCTACAATGAGCAGTTCTTC. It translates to CASSQEFWQGLYNEQFF. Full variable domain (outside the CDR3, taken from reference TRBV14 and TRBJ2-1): EAGVTQFPSHSVIEKGQTVTLRCDPISGHDNLYWYRRVMGKEIKFLLHFVKESKQDESGMPNNRFLAERTGGTYSTLKVQPAELEDSGVYFCASSQEFWQGLYNEQFFGPGTRLTVL.